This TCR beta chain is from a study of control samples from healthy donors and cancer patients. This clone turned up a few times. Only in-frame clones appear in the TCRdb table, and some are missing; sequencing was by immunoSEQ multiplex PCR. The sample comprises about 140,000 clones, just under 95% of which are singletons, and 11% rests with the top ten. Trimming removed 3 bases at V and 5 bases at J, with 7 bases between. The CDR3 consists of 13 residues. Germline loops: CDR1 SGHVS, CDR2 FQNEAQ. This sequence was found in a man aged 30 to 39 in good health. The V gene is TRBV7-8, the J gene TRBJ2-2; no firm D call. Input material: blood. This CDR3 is CASSFLNTGELFF. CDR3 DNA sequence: TGTGCCAGCAGCTTTTTGAATACCGGGGAGCTGTTTTTT.